This T cell receptor (beta chain) was documented in a study of blood T cell repertoires in COVID-19. At the level of the study: From T cells, B-cell-depleted T cells, or PBMCs came the material, which was cDNA or gDNA.

As originally analysed: For nucleated cells, counts were estimated from reference gene primer amplification. Sequencing used immunoSEQ multiplex PCR; TCRdb keeps in-frame clones, though not all of them. V and J calls and clone size are those listed in that table; D and trimming were worked out from the DNA. This sample has 91,000 or so clones; just under 90% occur once, and the top ten carry 15%. The source material was peripheral blood. The sequence derives from a human donor in a cohort sampled during active COVID-19.

In nucleotides, the CDR3 is TGTGCCAGCAGCTTGGGGGGAGAGAACTACGAGCAGTACTTC. Encoded protein: CASSLGGENYEQYF. The chain carries TRBV5-4 and TRBJ2-7, with D maybe TRBD2 (5 bases). Trimming removed 0 bases at V and 3 bases at J, with 10 bases between. This CDR3 has 14 amino acids. Germline values: CDR1 SGHNT, CDR2 YYREEE (reference sequence).